The T cell receptor beta chain described here comes from a study of T cell responses to AZD1222 COVID-19 vaccine. Trimming pared 3 bases from V and 5 bases from J, leaving 12 bases between. This CDR3 has 14 amino acids. Germline lookup yields CDR1 SGHTA and CDR2 FQGTGA. Only in-frame clones appear in the TCRdb table, and some are missing; sequencing was by immunoSEQ multiplex PCR. The profile covers 75,000 to 90,000 clones, with 75% to 95% appearing a single time and about 29% taken by the ten largest. This specimen was peripheral blood, taken 28 days after the second AZD1222 dose. This chain joins TRBV7-3 and TRBJ2-3; D is tentatively TRBD1 or TRBD2 (5 bases each). The TCR was taken from an adult who received the AZD1222 COVID-19 vaccine. The DNA of the CDR3 is TGTGCCAGCAGCTTGGTAGGGGCGGGAGATACGCAGTATTTT. It codes for CASSLVGAGDTQYF. The entire variable domain, with the rest obtained from reference TRBV7-3 and TRBJ2-3, is as follows: GAGVSQTPSNKVTEKGKYVELRCDPISGHTALYWYRQSLGQGPEFLIYFQGTGAADDSGLPNDRFFAVRPEGSVSTLKIQRTERGDSAVYLCASSLVGAGDTQYFGPGTRLTVL.